Below are 28 T cell receptor beta chains sequenced from a single sample in a study of control samples from healthy donors and cancer patients. Sequenced by immunoSEQ multiplex PCR; TCRdb stores in-frame clones only, minus some. This sample has 150,000 to 200,000 clones; more than 90% occur once, and the top ten carry roughly 2.1%. Source material: blood. The receptor source for this set is a woman aged 40 to 55 in good health.

The rearrangement joins TRBV6-1 to TRBJ2-5; 11 bases align to TRBD2. The CDR3 has 14 residues. Germline-derived CDR1 and CDR2 are MNHNS and SASEGT. V lost 3 bases to trimming and J lost 6 bases; unmatched junction nucleotides: 3. The CDR3 loop is CASSDSGGAQTQYF. The CDR3 nucleotides read TGTGCCAGCAGTGATAGCGGGGGGGCGCAGACCCAGTACTTC.

The CDR3 DNA reads as TGTGCCAGCAGTGATCGCAGTCGAGTTACCTACGAGCAGTACTTC. Its protein is CASSDRSRVTYEQYF. The V gene is TRBV6-6, the J gene TRBJ2-7; D gene uncertain. This CDR3 has 15 amino acids. Trimming took 5 bases from V and 2 from J, leaving 16 bases between them. Germline V gene data show CDR1 as MNHNY and CDR2 as SVGAGI (reference sequence).

J is TRBJ2-1 and V is TRBV4-1, with 8 positions matching TRBD1. The J segment lost 15 bases and the V segment lost 0 bases, leaving 7 bases of the junction unmatched. Germline V gene lookup returns CDR1 MGHRA and CDR2 YSYEKL. This CDR3 contains 13 residues. DNA for the CDR3: TGCGCCAGCAGCCAAGATTTAGGACAGGGACCGTTCTTC. It codes for CASSQDLGQGPFF.

V and J are TRBV6-1 and TRBJ1-6; TRBD1 aligns across 7 bases. V lost 3 bases and J lost 3; bases outside the gene matches: 5. Germline CDR1 and CDR2: MNHNS and SASEGT. This CDR3 has 16 residues. In DNA, the CDR3 is TGTGCCAGCAGTGAGGGACAGACAGTCTATAATTCACCCCTCCACTTT. Encoded protein: CASSEGQTVYNSPLHF.

This clone ranks as medium-sized. This chain joins TRBV6-2 or TRBV6-3 and TRBJ2-7; 8 bases map to TRBD2. CDR1 is MNHEY, CDR2 SVGEGT, per germline. V lost 0 bases, J lost 2 bases, and 0 bases stayed unmatched. This CDR3 comprises 14 residues. The DNA for the CDR3 is TGTGCCAGCAGTTACTCGACTAGCGCCTACGAGCAGTACTTC. Its translation is CASSYSTSAYEQYF.

The chain links TRBV2 to TRBJ1-6, with 10 bases fitting TRBD1. Trimming removed 6 bases from V and 7 bases from J; junction bases left unmatched: 18. This CDR3 contains 19 residues. Germline V lookup: CDR1 SNHLY, CDR2 FYNNEI. CDR3 region: CASSAPGQGSIARNSPLHF. For the CDR3, the DNA is TGTGCCAGCAGCGCTCCGGGACAGGGGTCCATTGCTCGCAATTCACCCCTCCACTTT.

V and J are TRBV13 and TRBJ2-1; D perhaps matches TRBD1 (5 bases). The V and J ends lost 1 base and 2 bases respectively, with 12 bases between them. CDR3 length: 16 amino acids. The germline V gene encodes CDR1 PRHDT and CDR2 FYEKMQ (reference sequence). CDR3: CASSLVKGNPYNEQFF. The CDR3 DNA reads TGTGCCAGCAGCTTAGTTAAGGGGAACCCCTACAATGAGCAGTTCTTC.

This clone was detected only a few times. The chain uses TRBV5-6 and TRBJ2-7; TRBD2 aligns across 7 bases. CDR1 and CDR2 from the germline V gene are SGHDT and YYEEEE. V trimming: 4 bases; J trimming: 6 bases; junction bases outside the gene matches: 10. The CDR3 runs to 14 residues. CDR3 sequence: CASSPLEGGGEQYF. The CDR3 region has the DNA TGTGCCAGCAGCCCTCTGGAGGGCGGGGGCGAGCAGTACTTC.

The genes are TRBV2 and TRBJ1-1, with 8 bases matching TRBD1. The length of the CDR3 is 15 residues. V gave up 2 bases and J gave up 3 bases; unmatched junction bases: 5. Germline loops: CDR1 SNHLY, CDR2 FYNNEI. CDR3 residues: CASSERTGRDTEAFF. CDR3 DNA sequence: TGTGCCAGCAGTGAACGGACAGGGCGAGACACTGAAGCTTTCTTT.

J is TRBJ1-5 and V is TRBV21-1; the D call TRBD1 from the table was never checked on the DNA. TRBV21-1 is labeled a pseudogene. This CDR3 region has 17 residues. DNA of the CDR3: TGTGCCAGCAGCAATAGGGGGAGACAGTTTGACAATCAGCCCCAGCATTTT. Translating it yields CASSNRGRQFDNQPQHF.

This clone has a single count. CDR3 residues: CASSPGLAGGRETQYF. CDR3 DNA sequence: TGTGCCAGCAGCCCAGGACTAGCGGGGGGTAGGGAGACCCAGTACTTC. The chain carries TRBV9 and TRBJ2-5, with 14 bases lining up with TRBD2. The CDR3 has 16 residues. CDR1 and CDR2 (germline): SGDLS, YYNGEE. V shed 4 bases, J shed 5 bases, and the junction held 7 bases outside the gene matches.

The chain couples TRBV27 to TRBJ2-2, with 8 bases lining up with TRBD2. Trimming took 5 bases from V and 6 from J; bases not matched to a gene: 8. Germline V CDR1 and CDR2: MNHEY, SMNVEV (reference sequence). The CDR3 totals 15 residues. As DNA, the CDR3 is TGTGCCAGCAGTCCTCAGCGGGGGACCTCCGGGGAGCTGTTTTTT. Translation gives CASSPQRGTSGELFF.

The chain recombines TRBV13 with TRBJ1-2; 9 positions match TRBD1. Germline V gene lookup returns CDR1 PRHDT and CDR2 FYEKMQ (reference sequence). The CDR3 has 15 amino acids. V was pared by 6 bases and J by 4 bases, with 9 bases of the junction left unmatched. CDR3: CASSTRGDRAYGYTF. As DNA, the CDR3 is TGTGCCAGCAGTACAAGAGGGGACAGGGCCTATGGCTACACCTTC.

This clone appeared a single time. V usage is TRBV21-1 and J usage is TRBJ2-3; the DNA was not used to check the table's D call, TRBD1. TRBV21-1 is recorded as a pseudogene. The CDR3 spans 15 residues. CDR3 DNA: TGTGCCAGCAGCAAAGTAACAGGGGATGGGGATACGCAGTATTTT. The encoded protein is CASSKVTGDGDTQYF.

This clone came up once. This chain uses TRBV27 with TRBJ1-3, with TRBD1 matching 8 bases. Germline CDR1 and CDR2: MNHEY and SMNVEV (reference sequence). V lost 8 bases, J lost 3 bases, and 3 bases stayed unmatched. This CDR3 comprises 13 residues. This CDR3 reads CASGQGGGNTIYF. As DNA, the CDR3 is TGTGCCAGCGGACAGGGAGGTGGAAACACCATATATTTT.

This CDR3 is CASSQGLQETQYF. The CDR3 coding sequence is TGCGCCAGCAGCCAAGGGCTGCAAGAGACCCAGTACTTC. The chain employs TRBV4-1 and TRBJ2-5; D remains ambiguous. The CDR3 extends over 13 amino acids. The V and J ends lost 1 base and 2 bases respectively, with 5 bases between them. CDR1 is MGHRA, CDR2 YSYEKL, per germline.

The chain has TRBV6-4 and TRBJ2-6, with 7 bases aligning to TRBD2. V shed 3 bases, J shed 2 bases, and the junction held 4 bases outside the gene matches. The CDR3 is made up of 16 amino acids. The germline CDR1 and CDR2 sequences are MRHNA and SNTAGT. The CDR3 bases are TGTGCCAGCAGTGAGAGGGCGGGGGCTGGGGCCAACGTCCTGACTTTC. Translation: CASSERAGAGANVLTF.

This clone was found once. The chain recombines TRBV12-3 or TRBV12-4 with TRBJ1-5, with D hard to call. V was shortened by 7 bases and J by 4 bases, with 11 bases between the two germline ends. This CDR3 has 13 residues. Here the CDR3 reads CASMVYGNQPQHF. CDR3 nucleotides: TGTGCCAGCATGGTCTATGGAAATCAGCCCCAGCATTTT.

The chain has TRBV6-1 and TRBJ1-2, with a tentative D call TRBD1 (6 bases). The CDR3 is 14 amino acids. V was trimmed by 0 bases and J by 3 bases, leaving 8 bases between them. Per germline, CDR1 MNHNS and CDR2 SASEGT. In DNA, the CDR3 is TGTGCCAGCAGTGAAGCTAGGGGGTACTATGGCTACACCTTC. Protein sequence: CASSEARGYYGYTF.

J is TRBJ1-5 and V is TRBV19; D might be TRBD1 (5 bases). The CDR3 covers 14 residues. The V gene lost 3 bases and the J gene lost 7 bases, with 13 bases spanning the gap. Germline lookup yields CDR1 LNHDA and CDR2 SQIVND (reference sequence). CDR3: CASSMRTSGQPQHF. In DNA, the CDR3 is TGTGCCAGTAGTATGAGGACATCGGGACAGCCCCAGCATTTT. The variable domain in full, with the rest retrieved from reference TRBV19 and TRBJ1-5, is DGGITQSPKYLFRKEGQNVTLSCEQNLNHDAMYWYRQDPGQGLRLIYYSQIVNDFQKGDIAEGYSVSREKKESFPLTVTSAQKNPTAFYLCASSMRTSGQPQHFGDGTRLSIL.

The chain is built from TRBV2 and TRBJ1-4; a possible D gene is TRBD1 (6 bases). V was cut by 8 bases and J by 4 bases, with 17 bases left in between. The CDR3 is made up of 15 amino acids. The V gene's germline CDR1 is SNHLY and CDR2 FYNNEI. CDR3 amino acids: CASRPPDRDNEKLFF. The CDR3 DNA sequence: TGTGCCAGCCGACCTCCGGACAGAGATAATGAAAAACTGTTTTTT.

The V and J genes are TRBV5-6 and TRBJ2-7; no reliable D call. Germline loops: CDR1 SGHDT, CDR2 YYEEEE. The ends were cut back, 0 bases at V and 6 bases at J, with 10 bases in the middle. The CDR3 has 13 residues. CDR3 nucleotides: TGTGCCAGCAGCTTGGGGTCAGGACGCGAGCAGTACTTC. Its translation: CASSLGSGREQYF. The full variable domain, with the rest looked up from reference TRBV5-6 and TRBJ2-7, is DAGVTQSPTHLIKTRGQQVTLRCSPKSGHDTVSWYQQALGQGPQFIFQYYEEEERQRGNFPDRFSGHQFPNYSSELNVNALLLGDSALYLCASSLGSGREQYFGPGTRLTVT.

As to this clone: One junction end does not reproduce the germline sequence, and a read error may be involved. The chain recombines TRBV15 with TRBJ1-1; possibly TRBD1 for D (6 bases). Germline V gene data show CDR1 as LNHNV and CDR2 as YYDKDF (reference sequence). The CDR3 loop spans 13 amino acids. CDR3 in amino acids: CASSRRGATEAFF. In nucleotides, the CDR3 is TGTGCCAGCAGCAGGAGGGGGGCCACTGAAGCTTTCTTT.

CDR3 nucleotides: TGTGCCAGCAGCGACGGGTTGCAGTTCGGGGAGCTGTTTTTT. Protein sequence: CASSDGLQFGELFF. V usage is TRBV5-4 and J usage is TRBJ2-2; D is ambiguous. This CDR3 has 14 amino acids. V was pared by 4 bases and J by 7 bases, with 14 bases between. From germline, CDR1 is SGHNT and CDR2 YYREEE (reference sequence).

This rearrangement joins TRBV4-1 to TRBJ1-4; tentatively, D is TRBD1 (5 bases). CDR3 length: 13 amino acids. V was clipped by 4 bases and J by 6 bases, with 9 bases between them. Germline lookup yields CDR1 MGHRA and CDR2 YSYEKL. The CDR3 DNA reads as TGCGCCAGCAGCCGGGACCCGGATGAAAAACTGTTTTTT. As protein: CASSRDPDEKLFF.

The chain employs TRBV12-3 or TRBV12-4 and TRBJ1-1; D uncertain. CDR3 size: 11 residues. Trimming removed 2 bases from V and 8 bases from J, with 6 bases in between. The CDR3 sequence: CASSLWAEAFF. The CDR3 DNA reads as TGTGCCAGCAGTTTATGGGCAGAAGCTTTCTTT.

V and J are TRBV7-9 and TRBJ1-6; D not resolved. Germline V gene sequence: CDR1 SEHNR, CDR2 FQNEAQ (reference sequence). This CDR3 spans 13 amino acids. The ends were cut back, 10 bases at V and 6 bases at J, with 13 bases in the middle. The CDR3 reads CATLGESNSPLHF. CDR3 nucleotide sequence: TGTGCCACCCTTGGGGAAAGTAATTCACCCCTCCACTTT.

The chain combines TRBV5-5 with TRBJ1-3, with TRBD1 matching over 9 bases. This CDR3 is built from 15 residues. Germline values: CDR1 SGHKS, CDR2 YYEKEE (reference sequence). V gave up 1 base and J gave up 2 bases; unmatched junction bases: 1. CDR3 in amino acids: CASSLWDRAGNTIYF. DNA for the CDR3: TGTGCCAGCAGCTTGTGGGACAGGGCTGGAAACACCATATATTTT.